These 29 T cell receptor beta chains came from one sample sequenced in a study of blood T cell repertoires in COVID-19. TCRdb keeps only in-frame clones here, not all; method: immunoSEQ multiplex PCR. This sample has fewer than 90,000 clones, with about 96% found just once. Input material: peripheral blood. These receptors were taken from a human donor with active COVID-19. The donor label of this sample is uncertain.

The chain joins TRBV7-6 to TRBJ2-3, with 7 bases lining up with TRBD2. In germline, CDR1 is SGHVS, CDR2 FNYEAQ. After removal of 1 base from V and 7 bases from J, the junction contained 5 bases not matched to a gene. The CDR3 consists of 14 residues. This CDR3 reads CASSLGATSNTQYF. In DNA, the CDR3 is TGTGCCAGCAGCTTAGGGGCGACTAGCAATACGCAGTATTTT.

The rearrangement uses TRBV11-2 and TRBJ1-1; D is unresolved. Germline CDR1 SGHAT, CDR2 FQNNGV. CDR3 length equals 15 residues. Trimming stripped 5 bases from V and 3 bases from J, with 16 bases between. The CDR3 loop is CASSTRPVGYTEAFF. The CDR3 coding sequence is TGTGCCAGCAGCACACGGCCAGTCGGGTACACTGAAGCTTTCTTT.

This sequence joins TRBV5-4 and TRBJ2-3; D might be TRBD1 (5 bases). This CDR3 has 16 residues. V shed 2 bases and J shed 7 bases, with 20 bases lying between them. In germline, CDR1 is SGHNT, CDR2 YYREEE (reference sequence). The CDR3 nucleotides are TGTGCCAGCAGCTTTCAGGGCAACATCAACACCCATACGCAGTATTTT. Amino acid sequence: CASSFQGNINTHTQYF.

This clone occurred a few times. The chain is built from TRBV2 and TRBJ1-4; tentative D call: TRBD1 (5 bases). Deletions cut 6 bases from V and 3 bases from J, with 11 bases between. Germline V gene data show CDR1 as SNHLY and CDR2 as FYNNEI. The CDR3 extends over 14 amino acids. Here the CDR3 DNA reads TGTGCCAGCAGGCCGGGACTGCCTAATGAAAAACTGTTTTTT. Its translation: CASRPGLPNEKLFF.

This chain connects TRBV5-5 to TRBJ2-2, with TRBD2 identical over 13 bases. This CDR3 comprises 17 residues. Germline V lookup: CDR1 SGHKS, CDR2 YYEKEE (reference sequence). V lost 4 bases, J lost 5 bases, and 8 bases stayed unmatched. The CDR3 loop reads CASSPGLAGVGTGELFF. Written as DNA, the CDR3 is TGTGCCAGCAGCCCAGGACTAGCGGGAGTCGGGACCGGGGAGCTGTTTTTT.

The rearrangement uses TRBV6-2 or TRBV6-3 and TRBJ1-2, with D possibly TRBD1 on 5 matching bases. Germline V gene lookup returns CDR1 MNHEY and CDR2 SVGEGT. The CDR3 totals 14 residues. Trimming took 2 bases from V and 4 from J, leaving 11 bases between them. CDR3 residues: CASSYLGAGYGYTF. In nucleotides, the CDR3 is TGTGCCAGCAGTTACCTAGGGGCAGGCTATGGCTACACCTTC.

DNA for the CDR3: TGTGCCAGCCGAAGGGACAGGGGCACCGGGGAGCTGTTTTTT. It is translated as CASRRDRGTGELFF. V is TRBV7-2 and J is TRBJ2-2; 10 nucleotides match TRBD1. There are 14 residues in the CDR3. CDR1 is SGHTA and CDR2 is FQGNSA in the germline V gene. V lost 8 bases, J lost 4 bases, and 4 bases stayed unmatched. Full variable domain (rest looked up from reference TRBV7-2 and TRBJ2-2): GAGVSQSPSNKVTEKGKDVELRCDPISGHTALYWYRQSLGQGLEFLIYFQGNSAPDKSGLPSDRFSAERTGGSVSTLTIQRTQQEDSAVYLCASRRDRGTGELFFGEGSRLTVL.

The rearrangement joins TRBV7-9 to TRBJ1-4; the match to TRBD1 covers 9 bases. J gave up 2 bases and V 5 bases, and 3 bases lay outside the gene matches. The CDR3 has 15 residues. Per germline, CDR1 SEHNR and CDR2 FQNEAQ (reference sequence). The DNA of the CDR3 is TGTGCCAGCAGCACAGGACAGGGGACTAATGAAAAACTGTTTTTT. It is translated as CASSTGQGTNEKLFF.

This chain uses TRBV28 with TRBJ2-7, with D possibly matching TRBD1 (6 bases). Germline V gene lookup returns CDR1 MDHEN and CDR2 SYDVKM. V lost 3 bases, J lost 3 bases, and 9 bases lay in between. The CDR3 has 13 amino acids. Here the CDR3 DNA reads TGTGCCAGCAGTTTTAACAGGGTCTACGAGCAGTACTTC. Amino acids: CASSFNRVYEQYF.

The chain combines TRBV30 with TRBJ2-1; 11 bases align to TRBD2. The ends lost 3 bases at V and 7 bases at J; junction bases unmatched: 5. Germline lookup yields CDR1 GTSNPN and CDR2 SVGIG (reference sequence). The CDR3 length is 14 residues. CDR3 residues: CAWRLAGARNEQFF. In DNA form, the CDR3 reads TGTGCCTGGAGACTAGCGGGAGCACGGAATGAGCAGTTCTTC. The variable domain in full, completed from reference TRBV30 and TRBJ2-1, reads SQTIHQWPATLVQPVGSPLSLECTVEGTSNPNLYWYRQAAGRGLQLLFYSVGIGQISSEVPQNLSASRPQDRQFILSSKKLLLSDSGFYLCAWRLAGARNEQFFGPGTRLTVL.

V and J are TRBV18 and TRBJ1-2; TRBD1 is a possible D gene (6 bases). Germline CDR1 is KGHSH and CDR2 is LQKENI. This CDR3 is 14 amino acids long. V was shortened by 10 bases and J by 0 bases, with 15 bases between the two germline ends. The DNA of the CDR3 is TGTGCCACCGTTGGGGGGGCCTCTAACTATGGCTACACCTTC. Its protein product is CATVGGASNYGYTF.

V gene TRBV6-5 combines with J gene TRBJ2-7; 12 bases are shared with TRBD1. V lost 7 bases to trimming and J lost 7 bases; unmatched junction nucleotides: 11. The CDR3 totals 15 residues. Looked up from germline, CDR1 is MNHEY and CDR2 is SVGAGI. The CDR3 loop reads CASMPGTGGSREQYF. DNA for the CDR3: TGTGCCAGCATGCCCGGGACAGGGGGCTCTCGGGAGCAGTACTTC.

The V call is TRBV19, the J call TRBJ1-2, with TRBD1 identical over 7 bases. V shed 5 bases and J 8 bases; nucleotides not matched to a gene: 8. Germline V CDR1 and CDR2: LNHDA, SQIVND (reference sequence). The CDR3 loop spans 13 amino acids. The CDR3 protein is CASSVGQVLGYTF. CDR3 nucleotide sequence: TGTGCCAGTAGTGTCGGACAGGTTCTGGGCTACACCTTC.

J is TRBJ1-5 and V is TRBV18; D gene uncertain. CDR1 and CDR2 (germline): KGHSH, LQKENI. The CDR3 covers 14 residues. Trimming removed 0 bases at V and 4 bases at J, with 7 bases between. In DNA form, the CDR3 reads TGTGCCAGCTCACCACCGGGCGGGAATCAGCCCCAGCATTTT. Residues: CASSPPGGNQPQHF.

This sequence joins TRBV19 and TRBJ2-7, with 8 bases fitting TRBD2. CDR3 length: 15 amino acids. Trimming at V came to 6 bases and at J to 3 bases, leaving 10 bases not matched to a gene. From germline, CDR1 is LNHDA and CDR2 SQIVND (reference sequence). CDR3 region: CASRETGTRNYEQYF. In DNA form, the CDR3 reads TGTGCCAGTAGGGAAACCGGGACTAGGAACTACGAGCAGTACTTC.

V gene TRBV12-3 or TRBV12-4 combines with J gene TRBJ1-2, with TRBD1 matching 8 bases. This CDR3 has 13 residues. The junction had 7 bases not matched to a gene; V was cut back by 6 bases and J by 7 bases. The CDR3 is CASRTGEIGGYTF. The CDR3 DNA follows: TGTGCCAGCAGGACAGGGGAGATTGGTGGCTACACCTTC.

The chain joins TRBV6-2 or TRBV6-3 to TRBJ2-1; TRBD1 agrees at 11 bases. Germline loops: CDR1 MNHEY, CDR2 SVGEGT. V lost 5 bases to trimming and J lost 6 bases; unmatched junction nucleotides: 6. The CDR3 has 15 amino acids. In DNA, the CDR3 is TGTGCCAGCAGTCCCGGGACAGGGGGAGTCAATGAGCAGTTCTTC. Translated: CASSPGTGGVNEQFF.

The gene calls are TRBV6-6 and TRBJ2-1; TRBD1 matches 11 bases. The CDR3 extends over 17 amino acids. Germline CDR1 and CDR2: MNHNY and SVGAGI (reference sequence). V trimming: 5 bases; J trimming: 7 bases; junction bases outside the gene matches: 13. The CDR3, as DNA: TGTGCCAGCAGTCCCCAACAAGCCAGGGACAGGGGGAATGAGCAGTTCTTC. Translation gives CASSPQQARDRGNEQFF.

V is TRBV5-1 and J is TRBJ1-1; D uncertain. The CDR3 spans 17 residues. The germline V and J ends were trimmed by 3 bases and 1 base, with 19 bases remaining between them. CDR1 and CDR2 from the germline V gene are SGHRS and YFSETQ. CDR3 loop: CASSSTVNSPTNTEAFF. CDR3 DNA: TGCGCCAGCAGCTCAACAGTGAATTCCCCCACGAACACTGAAGCTTTCTTT.

V gene TRBV4-1 combines with J gene TRBJ1-6; 10 nucleotides line up with TRBD1. CDR3 size: 17 residues. Germline V gene data show CDR1 as MGHRA and CDR2 as YSYEKL. Trimming took 4 bases from V and 8 from J; bases not matched to a gene: 11. CDR3 sequence (DNA): TGCGCCAGCAGCCGGGAGGGGACAGGGGCTCTTTATTCACCCCTCCACTTT. Amino acid sequence: CASSREGTGALYSPLHF.

V usage is TRBV6-6 and J usage is TRBJ1-5, with D unresolved. V lost 5 bases to trimming and J lost 8 bases, with 7 bases between them. From germline, CDR1 is MNHNY and CDR2 SVGAGI (reference sequence). This CDR3 is 11 amino acids long. The CDR3 DNA sequence: TGTGCCAGCAGTACTGTGGAGCCCCAGCATTTT. Its translation is CASSTVEPQHF.

In this sample, this clone turned up once. The chain joins TRBV9 to TRBJ2-3; no clear D gene. Germline V gene lookup returns CDR1 SGDLS and CDR2 YYNGEE. V dropped 0 bases and J dropped 0 bases, with 8 bases sitting between them. The CDR3 runs to 15 residues. The chain's CDR3 is CASSVATLSTDTQYF. CDR3 in DNA: TGTGCCAGCAGCGTAGCTACGTTGAGCACAGATACGCAGTATTTT.

The chain joins TRBV15 to TRBJ2-2, with 7 bases aligning to TRBD2. The J segment lost 3 bases and the V segment lost 9 bases, leaving 10 bases of the junction unmatched. This CDR3 has 15 residues. The germline V gene has CDR1 LNHNV and CDR2 YYDKDF (reference sequence). The CDR3 is CATGRGELDTGELFF. The CDR3 DNA reads TGTGCCACGGGCCGGGGGGAACTCGACACCGGGGAGCTGTTTTTT. Based on the CDR3 plus reference TRBV15 and TRBJ2-2, the full variable domain is DAMVIQNPRYQVTQFGKPVTLSCSQTLNHNVMYWYQQKSSQAPKLLFHYYDKDFNNEADTPDNFQSRRPNTSFCFLDIRSPGLGDTAMYLCATGRGELDTGELFFGEGSRLTVL.

The gene calls are TRBV29-1 and TRBJ2-1; D gene unclear. The CDR3 has 13 residues. Trimming stripped 5 bases from V and 0 bases from J, with 8 bases between. The V gene's germline CDR1 is SQVTM and CDR2 ANQGSEA. The CDR3 sequence is CSVLNSSYNEQFF. The DNA of the CDR3 is TGCAGCGTTTTGAATAGCTCCTACAATGAGCAGTTCTTC.

The J gene is TRBJ2-2, the V gene TRBV9, with no clear D. The CDR3 is 14 amino acids. Trimming removed 3 bases from V and 4 bases from J, with 10 bases in between. Germline CDR1 reads SGDLS; CDR2 reads YYNGEE. This CDR3 is CASSERKLTGELFF. The CDR3 DNA sequence: TGTGCCAGCAGCGAGCGTAAGCTCACCGGGGAGCTGTTTTTT.

The V call is TRBV9, the J call TRBJ2-7, with D possibly TRBD2 on 6 matching bases. This CDR3 comprises 12 residues. Germline-derived CDR1 and CDR2 are SGDLS and YYNGEE. Trimming cost V 1 base and J 5 bases, with 7 bases left between them. Written as DNA, the CDR3 is TGTGCCAGCAGCGTATGGGGGGACGAGCAGTACTTC. Residues: CASSVWGDEQYF. The complete variable domain, with remaining parts taken from reference TRBV9 and TRBJ2-7, reads DSGVTQTPKHLITATGQRVTLRCSPRSGDLSVYWYQQSLDQGLQFLIQYYNGEERAKGNILERFSAQQFPDLHSELNLSSLELGDSALYFCASSVWGDEQYFGPGTRLTVT.

This clone was picked up one time. The chain has TRBV7-7 and TRBJ2-1; 9 nucleotides line up with TRBD2. Trimming removed 1 base from V and 9 bases from J; junction bases left unmatched: 7. This CDR3 is built from 15 residues. Germline CDR1 SSHAT, CDR2 FNYEAQ (reference sequence). In DNA form, the CDR3 reads TGTGCCAGCAGCTTAGGCGGGGGGGCTGGAGGTGAGCAGTTCTTC. Translation: CASSLGGGAGGEQFF. The whole variable domain, filled in from reference TRBV7-7 and TRBJ2-1, reads GAGVSQSPRYKVTKRGQDVTLRCDPISSHATLYWYQQALGQGPEFLTYFNYEAQPDKSGLPSDRFSAERPEGSISTLTIQRTEQRDSAMYRCASSLGGGAGGEQFFGPGTRLTVL.

The chain couples TRBV3-1 (or the pseudogene TRBV3-2) to TRBJ2-7, with 13 bases aligning to TRBD2. The CDR3 runs 18 residues. The V and J ends lost 4 bases and 3 bases, in that order; junction bases with no gene match: 12. CDR1 and CDR2 from the germline V gene are LGHDT and YNNKEL (reference sequence). The CDR3 sequence is CASSPRTSGSTFIYEQYF. CDR3 DNA: TGTGCCAGCAGCCCCCGGACTAGCGGGAGCACTTTTATCTACGAGCAGTACTTC.

The V gene is TRBV14, the J gene TRBJ1-5; D not resolved. Trimming pared 4 bases from V and 1 base from J, leaving 5 bases between. CDR3 length: 13 residues. The V gene's germline CDR1 is SGHDN and CDR2 FVKESK. The CDR3 sequence is CASSPSSNQPQHF. The DNA for the CDR3 is TGTGCCAGCAGCCCGTCGAGCAATCAGCCCCAGCATTTT. The full variable domain, completed using reference TRBV14 and TRBJ1-5, is EAGVTQFPSHSVIEKGQTVTLRCDPISGHDNLYWYRRVMGKEIKFLLHFVKESKQDESGMPNNRFLAERTGGTYSTLKVQPAELEDSGVYFCASSPSSNQPQHFGDGTRLSIL.